The rows below give T cell receptor beta chains drawn from one sample of a study of T cell changes during pregnancy in multiple sclerosis. The assay was immunoSEQ multiplex PCR, and TCRdb's table has in-frame clones only and misses some. The sample contains 100,000 or so clones, 80% to 95% of which appear only once. The sample here was peripheral blood, taken in the second trimester of pregnancy. The receptor source for this set is a female donor with multiple sclerosis, enrolled in a pregnancy study. The CDR3 runs from the conserved cysteine through the conserved F or W. A D gene is named only where the DNA matches it firmly. Clone size is given for some rows only: seen once, a few or many times, or a class if the clone is expanded.

clone_size	d_call	v_call	j_call	cdr3_aa	cdr3_nt
NA	NA	TRBV7-8	TRBJ2-3	CASSPRSAGGYTDTQYF	TGTGCCAGCAGCCCACGGAGCGCCGGCGGTTACACAGATACGCAGTATTTT
once	TRBD2	TRBV4-2	TRBJ2-2	CASSQERAGANTGELFF	TGTGCCAGCAGCCAGGAAAGAGCGGGAGCGAACACCGGGGAGCTGTTTTTT
NA	TRBD1	TRBV19	TRBJ1-1	CASGQGNTEAFF	TGTGCGTCCGGACAGGGAAACACTGAAGCTTTCTTT
NA	NA	TRBV5-4	TRBJ2-5	CASSAPGETQYF	TGTGCCAGCAGCGCGCCTGGAGAGACCCAGTACTTC
few	TRBD2	TRBV19	TRBJ2-1	CASRPGTSGHNEQFF	TGTGCCAGTAGGCCCGGGACTAGCGGGCACAATGAGCAGTTCTTC
NA	TRBD2	TRBV4-2	TRBJ2-3	CASSQDREGGFTDTQYF	TGTGCCAGCAGCCAAGATCGGGAGGGAGGTTTCACAGATACGCAGTATTTT
NA	NA	TRBV13	TRBJ1-1	CASSRRTELMNTEAFF	TGTGCCAGCAGCAGAAGGACAGAGCTCATGAACACTGAAGCTTTCTTT
NA	NA	TRBV10-3	TRBJ1-5	CAISEPGGSGQPQHF	TGTGCCATCAGTGAACCAGGAGGGTCGGGTCAGCCCCAGCATTTT
NA	NA	TRBV7-9	TRBJ1-1	CASSSRGVNTEAFF	TGTGCCAGCAGCTCCAGGGGTGTGAACACTGAAGCTTTCTTT
NA	NA	TRBV5-5	TRBJ2-4	CASSLAPVRIQYF	TGTGCCAGCAGCTTGGCCCCCGTTCGCATTCAGTACTTC
once	TRBD1	TRBV5-1	TRBJ2-7	CASSLGQGDEYF	TGCGCCAGCAGCTTGGGACAGGGAGACGAGTACTTC
few	NA	TRBV28	TRBJ2-7	CASSLHCEGCEQYF	TGTGCCAGCAGTTTACATTGCGAGGGCTGCGAGCAGTACTTC
NA	TRBD1	TRBV28	TRBJ1-1	CASSSSPGTANTEAFF	TGTGCCAGCAGCTCCAGCCCCGGGACAGCGAACACTGAAGCTTTCTTT
NA	NA	TRBV4-1	TRBJ2-7	CASSQYPLAQTYEQYF	TGCGCCAGCAGCCAATATCCGCTAGCGCAAACCTACGAGCAGTACTTC
NA	TRBD2	TRBV4-2	TRBJ2-7	CASSQPGTGGEQYF	TGTGCCAGCAGCCAACCCGGGACGGGAGGCGAGCAGTACTTC
NA	NA	TRBV4-3	TRBJ2-5	CASSQDGSAGWETQYF	TGCGCCAGCAGCCAAGATGGCTCGGCGGGATGGGAGACCCAGTACTTC
NA	TRBD2	TRBV7-9	TRBJ2-1	CASSPRTSGRSYFRDEQFF	TGTGCCAGCAGCCCCCGGACTAGCGGGAGGTCTTACTTTCGGGATGAGCAGTTCTTC
few	NA	TRBV19	TRBJ2-5	CASSIDRRETQYF	TGTGCCAGTAGTATAGACAGGAGGGAGACCCAGTACTTC
NA	NA	TRBV7-2	TRBJ2-2	CASSLTGGGTGELFF	TGTGCCAGCAGCTTAACAGGGGGGGGCACCGGGGAGCTGTTTTTT
NA	NA	TRBV21-1	TRBJ2-1	CASSKSRLAGAFSSYNEQFF	TGTGCCAGCAGCAAATCCCGCCTAGCGGGAGCATTTAGCTCCTACAATGAGCAGTTCTTC
NA	TRBD1	TRBV18	TRBJ1-1	CASSKDRGTEAFF	TGTGCCAGCTCGAAAGACAGGGGGACTGAAGCTTTCTTT
many	NA	TRBV5-6	TRBJ2-1	CASSLLGYGEQFF	TGTGCCAGCAGCTTGTTGGGCTACGGTGAGCAGTTCTTC
NA	TRBD2	TRBV5-4	TRBJ2-7	CASSSASGRASHEQYF	TGTGCCAGCAGCTCAGCTAGCGGGAGGGCGTCACACGAGCAGTACTTC
NA	TRBD1	TRBV18	TRBJ1-2	CASSPNRQGGSYGYTF	TGTGCCAGCTCACCGAACAGACAGGGGGGAAGCTATGGCTACACCTTC
NA	NA	TRBV19	TRBJ2-4	CASSTETPGEAKNIQYF	TGTGCCAGTAGTACCGAGACCCCAGGGGAAGCCAAAAACATTCAGTACTTC
NA	NA	TRBV23-1	TRBJ1-1	CELGAYLAEAFF	TGCGAGCTGGGGGCGTATTTGGCTGAAGCTTTCTTT
NA	NA	TRBV7-9	TRBJ1-5	CASTQGNQPQHF	TGTGCCAGCACTCAGGGCAATCAGCCCCAGCATTTT
few	NA	TRBV29-1	TRBJ1-4	CSGKQGTTNEKLFF	TGCAGCGGAAAACAGGGTACAACTAATGAAAAACTGTTTTTT
once	TRBD2	TRBV5-6	TRBJ2-3	CASSLVVLADTDTQYF	TGTGCCAGCAGCTTGGTCGTACTAGCGGACACAGATACGCAGTATTTT
NA	TRBD2	TRBV7-3	TRBJ2-1	CASSAGLASVNEQFF	TGTGCCAGCAGCGCGGGACTAGCGAGTGTGAATGAGCAGTTCTTC
NA	TRBD2	TRBV5-1	TRBJ2-1	CASSLFSGTSYNEQFF	TGCGCCAGCAGCCTCTTTAGCGGGACCTCCTACAATGAGCAGTTCTTC
NA	NA	TRBV5-1	TRBJ2-7	CASSLGQSYEQYF	TGCGCCAGCAGCTTGGGACAAAGTTACGAGCAGTACTTC
few	TRBD1	TRBV27	TRBJ1-1	CASSSGGLGAEAFF	TGTGCCAGCAGTTCAGGGGGCTTAGGGGCTGAAGCTTTCTTT
once	NA	TRBV27	TRBJ2-7	CASSLSTGMFSYEQYF	TGTGCCAGCAGTTTATCCACAGGGATGTTCTCCTACGAGCAGTACTTC
NA	TRBD1	TRBV2	TRBJ1-2	CASRTPRQGKDGYTF	TGTGCCAGCAGGACGCCCCGACAGGGTAAAGATGGCTACACCTTC
NA	NA	TRBV2	TRBJ2-7	CASSEDTAGPYEQYF	TGTGCCAGCAGTGAAGATACGGCAGGGCCCTACGAGCAGTACTTC
NA	TRBD1	TRBV4-1	TRBJ2-5	CASSQAPGTALSSQETQYF	TGCGCCAGCAGCCAGGCCCCCGGGACAGCCCTATCTTCTCAAGAGACCCAGTACTTC
NA	NA	TRBV23-1	TRBJ2-2	CAGTSSTGPVGSGELFF	TGCGCCGGTACTAGCTCCACCGGGCCCGTGGGGTCCGGGGAGCTGTTTTTT
NA	NA	TRBV6-1	TRBJ1-4	CASSRTANEKLFF	TGTGCCAGCAGCAGGACAGCGAATGAAAAACTGTTTTTT
NA	TRBD2	TRBV5-1	TRBJ2-1	CASSEGLVGYNEQFF	TGCGCCAGCAGCGAAGGACTAGTTGGCTACAATGAGCAGTTCTTC
NA	TRBD1	TRBV28	TRBJ2-6	CASSVGGAEANVLTF	TGTGCCAGCAGTGTAGGGGGCGCCGAGGCCAACGTCCTGACTTTC
NA	TRBD2	TRBV5-4	TRBJ2-7	CASSDLRGRGYEQYF	TGTGCCAGCAGCGACCTTCGCGGGAGGGGCTACGAGCAGTACTTC
once	NA	TRBV6-1	TRBJ1-1	CASRFENLNTEAFF	TGTGCCAGCAGATTCGAGAATTTGAACACTGAAGCTTTCTTT
NA	NA	TRBV6-6	TRBJ1-1	CASVKVGGMNTEAFF	TGTGCCAGCGTCAAAGTTGGGGGGATGAACACTGAAGCTTTCTTT
NA	NA	TRBV7-6	TRBJ2-7	CASSLAEPGQRSSYEQYF	TGTGCCAGCAGCTTAGCGGAGCCTGGGCAGCGGAGCTCCTACGAGCAGTACTTC
NA	TRBD2	TRBV5-1	TRBJ2-7	CASSSGLAGANSYEQYF	TGCGCCAGCAGCTCGGGACTAGCGGGAGCCAACTCCTACGAGCAGTACTTC
NA	NA	TRBV11-1	TRBJ1-1	CASSLGRGLNTEAFF	TGTGCCAGCAGCTTAGGAAGGGGATTGAACACTGAAGCTTTCTTT
few	NA	TRBV2	TRBJ2-4	CASSSNIQYF	TGTGCCAGCAGTAGCAACATTCAGTACTTC